This paragraph reports one TCR beta chain. Which antigen it targets is not known. The input lacks base qualities; no much larger clone sits a single base away. CDR1 and CDR2, looked up from the germline V gene (reference sequence), are LGHDT and YNNKEL. The CDR3, from cysteine to phenylalanine, totals 15 residues. Of the read, only the CDR3 DNA is kept; its 45 bases are in frame from base 1. V and J are truncated by 3 bases and 6 bases respectively, leaving an intervening sequence of 15 bases. The data were taken from a study of blood T cell repertoires in COVID-19 (dated by TCRdb to between 2020 and 2021). With respect to the entire study: The collaborator samples originated in the United States, Italy and Spain and spanned the acute and convalescent phases of COVID-19. The material from the prospective study consisted of cDNA or gDNA derived from T cells, B-cell-depleted T cells, or PBMCs. Deeply sampled blood TCRbeta repertoires from subjects exposed to, actively infected with, or recovered from COVID-19 were included in the dataset. A freely available public database, intended as a resource for researchers studying the immune response to SARS-CoV-2, is where the repertoires were released. The samples were drawn from two sources: the first 160 participants of the ongoing ImmuneRACE study, and approximately 1,300 subjects contributed by 6 global collaborators. Sample metadata almost always included a de-identified subject ID, COVID-19 status, age in years and sex. Where available, HLA class I and class II types were taken from metadata supplied by the sample provider and were not determined by assay-based typing.

Collaborating institutions collected whole blood in K2EDTA tubes following their own protocols. Collaborator samples were shipped for TCRbeta analysis as frozen whole blood, isolated PBMCs, or DNA extracted from either sample type. General conclusions and limits of the study: The quantity of clinical and demographic metadata differed by source and by participant and was supplied without curation.

The immunoSEQ Assay, a bias-controlled multiplex PCR, was used to amplify TCRbeta CDR3 regions from genomic DNA. The original pipeline was this. The number of nucleated cells in each sample was estimated from the amplification of reference gene primers within the assay. To quantify the absolute abundance of each unique TCRbeta CDR3 rearrangement, sequence reads were collapsed and filtered. For each sample, productive Simpson clonality was calculated by taking the square root of Simpson's diversity index across productive rearrangements. TCRdb provides this immuneACCESS table in a form limited to in-frame rearrangements. Some clones are lacking; in checked studies, under half of them reflect an unresolved V gene, and why the rest are absent is not known. V and J calls and clone size come straight from that table; D and trimming were deduced from the DNA. Within this sample are 120,000 or so clones, with 81% of them counted one time only. Of the sample, around 4% is held by the ten largest clones.

Sequences were obtained from peripheral blood. Here the chain combines TRBV3-1 (or the pseudogene TRBV3-2) and TRBJ2-1; the D gene is perhaps TRBD2, from 5 matching bases. This TCR was sampled from a woman between 45 and 65 years old with acute or convalescent COVID-19. In nucleotides, the sequence is TGTGCCAGCAGCCAGCCGGGGTACCATCCCAATGAGCAGTTCTTC. It specifies CASSQPGYHPNEQFF.